This T cell receptor beta chain appears in the sequencing data of a study of glioma-infiltrating T cells after dendritic cell vaccination. Turning to this clone: Its specificity is unknown.

Described time point: after dendritic cell vaccination, including at tumor progression/relapse. The primer mix had 60 V beta and 13 J beta primers. The method was immunoSEQ multiplex PCR; TCRdb's version includes in-frame clones alone and lacks a portion of them. The table has about 91,000 clones, approximately 78% seen once; the top ten hold approximately 2.1%. Study results and caveats: Higher TCR clonality did not directly relate to longer survival.

Germline values: CDR1 MDHEN, CDR2 SYDVKM. Between the trimmed V and J ends, which lost 6 bases and 2 bases, there was a span of 10 bases. This CDR3 contains 13 residues. The rearrangement uses TRBV28 and TRBJ1-1; D is possibly TRBD1 (5 bases). This specimen consisted of blood, obtained after dendritic cell vaccination. The receptor comes from a human donor with glioblastoma. CDR3 residues: CASRSGQNTEAFF. The CDR3 nucleotides are TGTGCCAGCAGGTCCGGACAAAACACTGAAGCTTTCTTT.